The 26 T cell receptor beta chains given below trace back to one sample, sequenced in a study of T cell responses to AZD1222 COVID-19 vaccine listed by TCRdb under 2021. Library preparation was by the immunoSEQ multiplex PCR assay. In its TCRdb copy, this immuneACCESS table keeps in-frame sequences only and misses some clones. Where compared with another copy, unresolved V genes explain less than half of these, and the others have no known cause. In this sample the table shows 100,000 to 150,000 clones, around 87% of which occur a single time. The ten largest clonotypes hold roughly a tenth of the sample. Sample time point, as interpreted from the label and publication: baseline before first vaccination. The specimen comprised peripheral blood, sampled on day 0 of AZD1222 vaccination. The receptor source for this set is an adult in good health.

Concerning this clone: Additional DNA sequences in this sample encode the identical CDR3. The rearrangement uses TRBV5-1 and TRBJ2-3; unclear D gene. The V gene's germline CDR1 is SGHRS and CDR2 YFSETQ. V dropped 0 bases and J dropped 5 bases, with 4 bases sitting between them. The CDR3 loop spans 12 amino acids. The CDR3 here is CASSLALDTQYF. The CDR3 DNA is TGCGCCAGCAGCTTGGCTCTAGATACGCAGTATTTT.

The gene calls are TRBV4-1 and TRBJ2-1; TRBD1 agrees at 8 bases. This CDR3 is built from 15 residues. Germline CDR1 reads MGHRA; CDR2 reads YSYEKL. Unmatched junction bases numbered 1, after V lost 1 base and J lost 2 bases. The CDR3 protein is CASSQGTGPYNEQFF. For the CDR3, the DNA is TGCGCCAGCAGCCAAGGGACAGGGCCCTACAATGAGCAGTTCTTC.

The V call is TRBV20-1, the J call TRBJ2-1; D not certain. The CDR3 runs 10 residues. V was trimmed by 6 bases and J by 10 bases, leaving 10 bases between them. CDR1 DFQATT and CDR2 SNEGSKA come from the germline V gene (reference sequence). This CDR3 is CSAHWREQFF. CDR3 nucleotide sequence: TGCAGTGCCCATTGGCGAGAGCAGTTCTTC.

The V and J genes are TRBV6-5 and TRBJ2-5, with 8 bases lining up with TRBD1. The CDR3 length is 14 residues. From germline, CDR1 is MNHEY and CDR2 SVGAGI. With 6 bases clipped from V and 3 bases from J, the junction kept 6 bases outside the gene matches. As DNA, the CDR3 is TGTGCCAGCAGACCTACAGGGGGTAAAGAGACCCAGTACTTC. Amino acids: CASRPTGGKETQYF.

The V gene is TRBV5-4, the J gene TRBJ1-4; D gene unclear. CDR1 is SGHNT, CDR2 YYREEE, per germline (reference sequence). The length of the CDR3 is 15 residues. V lost 4 bases, J lost 0 bases, and 10 bases lay in between. The CDR3 is CASSPDTSTNEKLFF. CDR3 DNA sequence: TGTGCCAGCAGCCCCGACACGTCAACTAATGAAAAACTGTTTTTT.

The chain joins TRBV27 to TRBJ2-7; the D gene could be TRBD1 or TRBD2 (5 bases each). V was shortened by 7 bases and J by 5 bases, with 18 bases between the two germline ends. The CDR3 consists of 14 residues. Germline-derived CDR1 and CDR2 are MNHEY and SMNVEV (reference sequence). CDR3 sequence reads: CASKSPMWGNEQYF. The CDR3 coding sequence is TGTGCCAGCAAATCCCCAATGTGGGGGAACGAGCAGTACTTC.

In DNA form, the CDR3 reads TGTGCCAGCAGCCCGGGACTAGCGGGGAATCAAGAGACCCAGTACTTC. This translates into CASSPGLAGNQETQYF. The gene calls are TRBV14 and TRBJ2-5, with 13 positions matching TRBD2. The CDR3 totals 16 residues. After removal of 4 bases from V and 2 bases from J, the junction contained 4 bases not matched to a gene. Germline CDR1 is SGHDN and CDR2 is FVKESK.

The V gene is TRBV27, the J gene TRBJ1-4, with TRBD1 as a possible D gene (6 bases). Germline V lookup: CDR1 MNHEY, CDR2 SMNVEV (reference sequence). The CDR3 contains 15 residues. Trimming shortened V by 5 bases and J by 7 bases, and 17 bases separated the two germline ends. The CDR3 region is CASSVTGKASEKLFF. The CDR3, as DNA: TGTGCCAGCAGTGTCACAGGGAAGGCTAGTGAAAAACTGTTTTTT.

The gene calls are TRBV6-5 and TRBJ2-2; a weak D match, TRBD2 (6 bases). There are 16 residues in the CDR3. From germline, CDR1 is MNHEY and CDR2 SVGAGI. V lost 1 base and J 6 bases, leaving 15 bases between the germline ends. CDR3: CASSYFTFRGAGELFF. Written as DNA, the CDR3 is TGTGCCAGCAGTTACTTTACATTTCGCGGGGCCGGGGAGCTGTTTTTT.

The V and J genes are TRBV28 and TRBJ1-1; D is uncertain. The CDR3 contains 15 residues. Germline CDR1 and CDR2: MDHEN and SYDVKM. Trimming shortened V by 3 bases and J by 0 bases, and 11 bases separated the two germline ends. The DNA of the CDR3 is TGTGCCAGCAGTTTGTTGCACGGGCTGAACACTGAAGCTTTCTTT. Translated, it gives CASSLLHGLNTEAFF. Together with reference TRBV28 and TRBJ1-1, the CDR3 gives the full variable domain: DVKVTQSSRYLVKRTGEKVFLECVQDMDHENMFWYRQDPGLGLRLIYFSYDVKMKEKGDIPEGYSVSREKKERFSLILESASTNQTSMYLCASSLLHGLNTEAFFGQGTRLTVV.

The chain joins TRBV27 to TRBJ2-2; no clear D gene. The germline V gene has CDR1 MNHEY and CDR2 SMNVEV (reference sequence). V shed 3 bases and J shed 6 bases, with 11 bases lying between them. This CDR3 region has 14 residues. The CDR3 bases are TGTGCCAGCAGTTTTTCATTCAGGTCCGGGGAGCTGTTTTTT. Translation: CASSFSFRSGELFF.

The V and J genes are TRBV5-1 and TRBJ2-1; 11 bases map to TRBD2. This CDR3 is 13 amino acids long. Germline CDR1 is SGHRS and CDR2 is YFSETQ. V shed 5 bases, J shed 7 bases, and the junction held 2 bases outside the gene matches. CDR3 loop: CASRLAGVNEQFF. DNA for the CDR3: TGCGCCAGCAGACTAGCGGGGGTAAATGAGCAGTTCTTC.

V and J are TRBV7-2 and TRBJ2-1; D not resolved. CDR3 length equals 14 residues. Germline V gene sequence: CDR1 SGHTA, CDR2 FQGNSA. Trimming cost V 1 base and J 0 bases, with 4 bases left between them. The CDR3 DNA reads TGTGCCAGCAGCTTAGACTACTCCTACAATGAGCAGTTCTTC. Protein product: CASSLDYSYNEQFF.

This sequence joins TRBV5-6 and TRBJ1-5; tentatively, D is TRBD1 (6 bases). From germline, CDR1 is SGHDT and CDR2 YYEEEE. This CDR3 region has 14 residues. Trimming pared 1 base from V and 7 bases from J, leaving 12 bases between. The CDR3 DNA is TGTGCCAGCAGCTTGATGGGGGCGGCCCAGCCCCAGCATTTT. Protein sequence: CASSLMGAAQPQHF.

The chain combines TRBV7-8 with TRBJ2-5; 9 bases are shared with TRBD2. This CDR3 has 13 amino acids. Germline lookup yields CDR1 SGHVS and CDR2 FQNEAQ. V shed 4 bases and J 6 bases; nucleotides not matched to a gene: 3. The CDR3 region has the DNA TGTGCCAGCAGCTCGAGCGGGAGGCAGACCCAGTACTTC. It specifies CASSSSGRQTQYF.

In this sample, this clone turned up once. J is TRBJ2-7 and V is TRBV5-5, with D possibly being TRBD2 (7 bases). Trimming took off 6 bases at V and 2 bases at J, with 21 bases between the two ends. From germline, CDR1 is SGHKS and CDR2 YYEKEE (reference sequence). The CDR3 has 16 residues. DNA for the CDR3: TGTGCCAGCAAGTCGTCGGGGGGCAGTGGAACCTACGAGCAGTACTTC. It yields the protein CASKSSGGSGTYEQYF.

The rearrangement links TRBV7-2 to TRBJ2-1, with a possible D match to TRBD1 (5 bases). Germline values: CDR1 SGHTA, CDR2 FQGNSA. Deletions cut 0 bases from V and 12 bases from J, with 15 bases between. The CDR3 has 14 amino acids. The CDR3 DNA reads TGTGCCAGCAGCTTAGCTGGGGCCGAGAGTACGCAGTTCTTC. Its protein is CASSLAGAESTQFF.

The genes are TRBV9 and TRBJ1-2; D gene unclear. Trimming pared 0 bases from V and 0 bases from J, leaving 6 bases between. The CDR3 consists of 14 residues. Per the germline V gene, CDR1 is SGDLS and CDR2 is YYNGEE. This chain's CDR3 is CASSVDLANYGYTF. In DNA form, the CDR3 reads TGTGCCAGCAGCGTAGATTTAGCTAACTATGGCTACACCTTC.

The chain employs TRBV15 and TRBJ1-1; possible D gene TRBD1, 5 bases. This CDR3 is 14 amino acids long. The germline V and J ends were trimmed by 1 base and 6 bases, with 12 bases remaining between them. Germline loops: CDR1 LNHNV, CDR2 YYDKDF (reference sequence). This CDR3 is CATSRARGVAEAFF. The CDR3 nucleotides read TGTGCCACCAGCAGAGCCCGGGGGGTTGCTGAAGCTTTCTTT.

The V call is TRBV5-4, the J call TRBJ2-3; TRBD2 matches at 11 bases. V was pared by 3 bases and J by 4 bases, with 7 bases of the junction left unmatched. This CDR3 comprises 16 residues. Germline CDR1 and CDR2: SGHNT and YYREEE (reference sequence). The CDR3 coding sequence is TGTGCCAGCAGCTGGGGACTTAGCGGGGGGGCAGATACGCAGTATTTT. Amino acids: CASSWGLSGGADTQYF.

This clone has just one count. CDR3 coding DNA: TGTGCCAGCAGCGAGCGCCGCGAGGGTACTGAAGCTTTCTTT. It is translated as CASSERREGTEAFF. The chain has TRBV7-9 and TRBJ1-1; D ambiguous. Germline V gene lookup returns CDR1 SEHNR and CDR2 FQNEAQ (reference sequence). This CDR3 is 14 amino acids long. V was pared by 5 bases and J by 5 bases, with 15 bases between.

V and J are TRBV2 and TRBJ2-7; no reliable D call. From germline, CDR1 is SNHLY and CDR2 FYNNEI. The CDR3 spans 13 residues. V was shortened by 7 bases and J by 3 bases, with 13 bases between the two germline ends. The CDR3 is CASNPSDLYEQYF. The DNA for the CDR3 is TGTGCCAGCAACCCTTCGGACCTCTACGAGCAGTACTTC.

The genes are TRBV29-1 and TRBJ2-7; a possible D gene is TRBD2 (5 bases). Germline-derived CDR1 and CDR2 are SQVTM and ANQGSEA. Trimming removed 5 bases from V and 2 bases from J, with 16 bases in between. The CDR3 is 14 residues long. CDR3 protein: CSVIGLEEPYEQYF. The DNA of the CDR3 is TGCAGCGTTATCGGACTCGAAGAGCCCTACGAGCAGTACTTC.

This chain connects TRBV9 to TRBJ2-3; 8 nucleotides agree with TRBD2. V gave up 3 bases and J gave up 6 bases; unmatched junction bases: 18. Germline values: CDR1 SGDLS, CDR2 YYNGEE. The CDR3 sequence is 18 residues long. The CDR3 region has the DNA TGTGCCAGCAGCGGCCAGTACCAGAGCGGGAGTCTTGTGGATACGCAGTATTTT. Protein sequence: CASSGQYQSGSLVDTQYF.

The rearrangement joins TRBV27 to TRBJ2-7, with 11 bases aligning to TRBD2. J was trimmed by 5 bases and V by 2 bases; bases with no gene match: 5. This CDR3 comprises 15 residues. Germline V gene sequence: CDR1 MNHEY, CDR2 SMNVEV (reference sequence). CDR3 amino acids: CASSLRLAGSHEQYF. CDR3 coding DNA: TGTGCCAGCAGTTTAAGACTAGCGGGATCCCACGAGCAGTACTTC.

This chain connects TRBV5-1 to TRBJ2-3; D is perhaps TRBD1 or TRBD2 (6 bases each). The V end was cut by 0 bases, the J end by 0 bases, with 8 bases between. The CDR3 is 15 residues long. Germline-derived CDR1 and CDR2 are SGHRS and YFSETQ. The CDR3 nucleotides are TGCGCCAGCAGCTTGGCGGGGGCAAGCACAGATACGCAGTATTTT. Protein: CASSLAGASTDTQYF.